The 24 T cell receptor beta chains in this list originate from one sample, sequenced in a study of a mutant IDH1 vaccine in newly diagnosed glioma. The time point was: baseline, week 1 (first vaccination visit). Treatment specified: pre-vaccination baseline after standard-of-care therapy. Data came from immunoSEQ multiplex PCR; TCRdb stores just in-frame clones and leaves some out. The sample has around 54,000 clones; around 80% are singletons. The sequences come from PBMCs, collected from a glioma patient treated with radiotherapy, temozolomide or both. All receptors derive from a man aged 18 to 35 with glioma.

The chain carries TRBV7-2 and TRBJ2-2; the match to TRBD1 covers 10 bases. Germline values: CDR1 SGHTA, CDR2 FQGNSA. V was clipped by 3 bases and J by 7 bases; unmatched bases: 5. This CDR3 has 15 residues. Written as DNA, the CDR3 is TGTGCCAGCAGCTTGACAGGGGGCGCGATCGGGGAGCTGTTTTTT. This codes for CASSLTGGAIGELFF.

The DNA of the CDR3 is TGTGCCAGCAGCCCCGGAGAGGGCCTATATAGCAATCAGCCCCAGCATTTT. Encoded protein: CASSPGEGLYSNQPQHF. The chain recombines TRBV9 with TRBJ1-5; no clear D gene. The V end lost 4 bases, the J end lost 0 bases, and 17 bases lay between the germline ends. In germline, CDR1 is SGDLS, CDR2 YYNGEE. The CDR3 spans 17 residues.

The rearrangement uses TRBV7-9 and TRBJ1-1; no definite D call. V shed 5 bases and J shed 0 bases, with 10 bases lying between them. In germline, CDR1 is SEHNR, CDR2 FQNEAQ (reference sequence). CDR3 length: 14 amino acids. In DNA, the CDR3 is TGTGCCAGCAGCCGGGCGGGCGTGAACACTGAAGCTTTCTTT. Its protein product is CASSRAGVNTEAFF. Combining the CDR3 with reference TRBV7-9 and TRBJ1-1 gives the whole variable domain DTGVSQNPRHKITKRGQNVTFRCDPISEHNRLYWYRQTLGQGPEFLTYFQNEAQLEKSRLLSDRFSAERPKGSFSTLEIQRTEQGDSAMYLCASSRAGVNTEAFFGQGTRLTVV.

The chain has TRBV7-2 and TRBJ2-3; D ambiguous. V lost 2 bases to trimming and J lost 0 bases, with 3 bases between them. Germline CDR1 and CDR2: SGHTA and FQGNSA. The CDR3 contains 13 residues. CDR3 in DNA: TGTGCCAGCAGCTTATATAGCACAGATACGCAGTATTTT. It codes for CASSLYSTDTQYF.

V usage is TRBV25-1 and J usage is TRBJ1-3; D is unresolved. Germline V gene sequence: CDR1 MGHDK, CDR2 SYGVNS. V was clipped by 3 bases and J by 4 bases, with 13 bases between them. The CDR3 is 15 amino acids. DNA for the CDR3: TGTGCCAGCAGTGACCGGGGATTGTACGGAAACACCATATATTTT. Protein sequence: CASSDRGLYGNTIYF.

The chain couples TRBV7-9 to TRBJ1-1; no clear D. CDR1 and CDR2 (germline): SEHNR, FQNEAQ (reference sequence). Trimming removed 6 bases from V and 7 bases from J, with 12 bases in between. The CDR3 is 12 amino acids. The CDR3 sequence: CASRTSRIEAFF. The CDR3 DNA sequence: TGTGCCAGCAGAACGTCAAGGATTGAAGCTTTCTTT.

The chain employs TRBV6-5 and TRBJ2-7, with 11 bases identical to TRBD1. The CDR3 runs 14 residues. CDR1 is MNHEY, CDR2 SVGAGI, per germline. V was clipped by 0 bases and J by 9 bases; unmatched bases: 4. The CDR3 here is CASSYSGTGGGQYF. The DNA for the CDR3 is TGTGCCAGCAGTTACTCAGGGACAGGGGGAGGGCAGTACTTC.

The chain links TRBV19 to TRBJ1-5; TRBD1 agrees at 9 bases. The CDR3 loop spans 15 amino acids. The ends lost 7 bases at V and 4 bases at J; junction bases unmatched: 8. Germline assignment: CDR1 LNHDA and CDR2 SQIVND (reference sequence). The chain's CDR3 is CASTPGQGRNQPQHF. CDR3 nucleotides: TGTGCCAGTACCCCTGGACAGGGGAGAAATCAGCCCCAGCATTTT.

Only one count was recorded for this clone. The chain links TRBV5-1 to TRBJ1-6; 9 nucleotides line up with TRBD1. The CDR3 is 15 residues long. Germline CDR1 reads SGHRS; CDR2 reads YFSETQ. The trim removed 0 bases at V and 8 bases at J, leaving 3 bases unmatched. The CDR3 nucleotides read TGCGCCAGCAGCTTGGGGGGACAGGGCCATTCACCCCTCCACTTT. Amino acids: CASSLGGQGHSPLHF.

The genes are TRBV7-2 and TRBJ1-1; the D is unclear. Germline values: CDR1 SGHTA, CDR2 FQGNSA. V dropped 1 base and J dropped 4 bases, with 13 bases sitting between them. The CDR3 is 15 residues long. DNA for the CDR3: TGTGCCAGCAGCTTAGTACCGGGAGGCGGCACTGAAGCTTTCTTT. Its translation: CASSLVPGGGTEAFF.

The rearrangement links TRBV7-3 to TRBJ1-1; a possible D gene is TRBD1 (5 bases). CDR3 length: 13 amino acids. Germline lookup yields CDR1 SGHTA and CDR2 FQGTGA. Trimming removed 5 bases from V and 1 base from J, with 8 bases in between. CDR3 sequence: CASSVGANTEAFF. CDR3 DNA: TGTGCCAGCAGCGTAGGGGCGAACACTGAAGCTTTCTTT.

V and J are TRBV10-2 and TRBJ2-2; D unresolved. Deletions cut 4 bases from V and 7 bases from J, with 10 bases between. Germline V gene sequence: CDR1 WSHSY, CDR2 SAAADI. The CDR3 loop spans 13 amino acids. The CDR3 here is CASSGGSIGELFF. The CDR3 DNA follows: TGCGCCAGCAGTGGCGGCTCGATCGGGGAGCTGTTTTTT.

The chain uses TRBV5-1 and TRBJ2-7; D possibly corresponds to TRBD2 (6 bases). Trimming stripped 6 bases from V and 3 bases from J, with 13 bases between. Germline loops: CDR1 SGHRS, CDR2 YFSETQ. The CDR3 length is 13 residues. DNA for the CDR3: TGCGCCAGCACTCGACTAGGACTCTACGAGCAGTACTTC. The encoded protein is CASTRLGLYEQYF.

The chain has TRBV28 and TRBJ1-2; D possibly corresponds to TRBD1 (6 bases). The CDR3 consists of 16 residues. Germline V gives CDR1 MDHEN, CDR2 SYDVKM. V dropped 6 bases and J dropped 0 bases, with 17 bases sitting between them. The CDR3: CASSGISTGPNYGYTF. For the CDR3, the DNA is TGTGCCAGCAGCGGAATCTCGACAGGTCCTAACTATGGCTACACCTTC.

V gene TRBV19 combines with J gene TRBJ1-2, with D maybe TRBD1 (5 bases). Germline V gives CDR1 LNHDA, CDR2 SQIVND (reference sequence). This CDR3 contains 12 residues. Trimming took off 4 bases at V and 4 bases at J, with 7 bases between the two ends. The CDR3 bases are TGTGCCAGTAGTAGGGACTCCTATGGCTACACCTTC. This codes for CASSRDSYGYTF.

The V call is TRBV19, the J call TRBJ1-2; D is uncertain. Trimming pared 2 bases from V and 2 bases from J, leaving 12 bases between. CDR3 length equals 15 residues. Looked up from germline, CDR1 is LNHDA and CDR2 is SQIVND (reference sequence). The CDR3 bases are TGTGCCAGTAGTATATTGGGAGGGAAGAACTATGGCTACACCTTC. Translating gives CASSILGGKNYGYTF.

The chain is built from TRBV19 and TRBJ2-1; 7 bases align to TRBD1. The V gene's germline CDR1 is LNHDA and CDR2 SQIVND (reference sequence). Trimming at V came to 2 bases and at J to 8 bases, leaving 9 bases not matched to a gene. This CDR3 is 15 amino acids long. CDR3 amino acids: CASSIIGTGVYEQFF. The CDR3 coding sequence is TGTGCCAGTAGTATAATTGGAACAGGGGTGTATGAGCAGTTCTTC.

J is TRBJ1-1 and V is TRBV11-2; maybe TRBD1 (5 bases). Germline CDR1 is SGHAT and CDR2 is FQNNGV. Trimming stripped 1 base from V and 5 bases from J, with 8 bases between. The CDR3 covers 13 residues. The CDR3 sequence: CASSLGGRTEAFF. CDR3 sequence (DNA): TGTGCCAGCAGCTTAGGGGGCCGGACTGAAGCTTTCTTT.

This clone appeared a few times. The V and J genes are TRBV6-5 and TRBJ1-1, with D perhaps matching TRBD1 (5 bases). The length of the CDR3 is 13 residues. With 5 bases removed from V and 10 bases from J, the gap between germline ends came to 17 bases. Germline V gene lookup returns CDR1 MNHEY and CDR2 SVGAGI. The CDR3 DNA follows: TGTGCCAGCAGTCGAATTGAGTTAGGGACAGCTTTCTTT. Translated: CASSRIELGTAFF.

The chain joins TRBV6-6 to TRBJ2-3, with TRBD1 as a possible D gene (6 bases). The CDR3 runs 14 residues. The V gene lost 6 bases and the J gene lost 0 bases, with 10 bases spanning the gap. The germline V gene encodes CDR1 MNHNY and CDR2 SVGAGI (reference sequence). CDR3 sequence: CASSRGQSTDTQYF. CDR3 sequence (DNA): TGTGCCAGCAGCCGCGGACAGAGCACAGATACGCAGTATTTT.

The gene calls are TRBV7-9 and TRBJ2-3; D not resolved. Per the germline V gene, CDR1 is SEHNR and CDR2 is FQNEAQ (reference sequence). CDR3 size: 16 residues. Deletions cut 4 bases from V and 4 bases from J, with 18 bases between. CDR3 nucleotides: TGTGCCAGCAGCTCCTCTCAGGTCATATTGGCAGATACGCAGTATTTT. It codes for CASSSSQVILADTQYF.

V gene TRBV4-3 combines with J gene TRBJ1-1; D possibly corresponds to TRBD1 (5 bases). This CDR3 contains 13 residues. In germline, CDR1 is LGHNA, CDR2 YSLEER. Deletions cut 5 bases from V and 8 bases from J, with 15 bases between. The DNA of the CDR3 is TGCGCCAGCAGCATCCGGGGGTTGCAGGAAGCTTTCTTT. The encoded protein is CASSIRGLQEAFF.

The chain links TRBV29-1 to TRBJ2-5; possibly TRBD2 for D (7 bases). Germline V gene data show CDR1 as SQVTM and CDR2 as ANQGSEA. Between the trimmed V and J ends, which lost 3 bases and 5 bases, there was a span of 16 bases. The CDR3 extends over 14 amino acids. In DNA form, the CDR3 reads TGCAGCGTTGAGGGGAGGGGGACCTTTGAGACCCAGTACTTC. Translation: CSVEGRGTFETQYF.

This clone was recorded only once. The chain has TRBV2 and TRBJ1-5; 10 nucleotides line up with TRBD1. Germline lookup yields CDR1 SNHLY and CDR2 FYNNEI. Trimming took 4 bases from V and 9 from J; bases not matched to a gene: 9. This CDR3 contains 15 residues. The CDR3 sequence: CASSADRGADRPQHF. DNA of the CDR3: TGTGCCAGCAGTGCGGACAGGGGGGCGGACAGGCCCCAGCATTTT.